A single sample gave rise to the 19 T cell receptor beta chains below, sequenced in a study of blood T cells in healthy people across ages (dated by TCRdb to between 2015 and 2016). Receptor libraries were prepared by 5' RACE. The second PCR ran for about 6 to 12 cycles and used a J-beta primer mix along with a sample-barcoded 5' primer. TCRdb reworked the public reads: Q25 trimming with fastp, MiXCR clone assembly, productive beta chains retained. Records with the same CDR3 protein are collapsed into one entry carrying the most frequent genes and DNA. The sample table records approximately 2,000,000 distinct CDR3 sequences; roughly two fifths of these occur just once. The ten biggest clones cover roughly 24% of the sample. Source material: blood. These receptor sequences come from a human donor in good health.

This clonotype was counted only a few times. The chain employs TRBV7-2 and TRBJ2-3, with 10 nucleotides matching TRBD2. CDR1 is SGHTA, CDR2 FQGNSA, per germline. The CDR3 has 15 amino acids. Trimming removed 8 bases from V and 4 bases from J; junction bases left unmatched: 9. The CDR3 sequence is CASVLGSGGADTQYF. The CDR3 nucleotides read TGTGCCAGCGTCCTCGGGAGCGGGGGGGCAGATACGCAGTATTTT.

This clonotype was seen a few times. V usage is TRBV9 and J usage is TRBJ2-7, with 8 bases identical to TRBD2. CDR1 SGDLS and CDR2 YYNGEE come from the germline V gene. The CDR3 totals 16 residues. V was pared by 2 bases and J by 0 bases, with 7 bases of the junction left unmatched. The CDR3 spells CASSVSPTSGSYEQYF. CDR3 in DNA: TGTGCCAGCAGCGTCTCTCCTACTAGCGGCTCCTACGAGCAGTACTTC.

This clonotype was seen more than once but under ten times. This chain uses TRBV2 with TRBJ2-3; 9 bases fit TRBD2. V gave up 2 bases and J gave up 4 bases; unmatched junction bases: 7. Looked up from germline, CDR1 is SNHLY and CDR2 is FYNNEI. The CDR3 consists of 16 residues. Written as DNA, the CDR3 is TGTGCCAGCAGTGAACTAGCGGGAACTGATCCAGATACGCAGTATTTT. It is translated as CASSELAGTDPDTQYF.

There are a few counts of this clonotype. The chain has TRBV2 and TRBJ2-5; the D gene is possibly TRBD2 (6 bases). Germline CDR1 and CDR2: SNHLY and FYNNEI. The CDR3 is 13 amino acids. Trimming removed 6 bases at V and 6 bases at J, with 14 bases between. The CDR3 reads CASRGSSVQTQYF. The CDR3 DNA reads TGTGCCAGCAGGGGGTCTAGCGTTCAGACCCAGTACTTC.

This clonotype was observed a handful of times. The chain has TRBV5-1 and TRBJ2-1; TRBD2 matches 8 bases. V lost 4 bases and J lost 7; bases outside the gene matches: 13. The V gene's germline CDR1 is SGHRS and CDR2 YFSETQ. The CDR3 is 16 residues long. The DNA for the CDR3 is TGCGCCAGCAGCCTACTGAAGGGACTAGGGCTGAATGAGCAGTTCTTC. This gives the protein CASSLLKGLGLNEQFF.

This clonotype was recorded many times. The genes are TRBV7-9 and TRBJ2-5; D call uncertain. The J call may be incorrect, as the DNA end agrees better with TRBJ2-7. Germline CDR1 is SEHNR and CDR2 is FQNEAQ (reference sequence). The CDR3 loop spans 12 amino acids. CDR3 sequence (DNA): TGTGCCAGCAGCCCTAAAGTCCACGAGCAGTACTTC. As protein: CASSPKVHEQYF.

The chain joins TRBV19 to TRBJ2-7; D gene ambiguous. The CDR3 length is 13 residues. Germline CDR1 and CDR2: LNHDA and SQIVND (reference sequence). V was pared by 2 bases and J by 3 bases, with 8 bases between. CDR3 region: CASSITELYEQYF. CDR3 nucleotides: TGTGCCAGTAGTATAACGGAACTCTACGAGCAGTACTTC. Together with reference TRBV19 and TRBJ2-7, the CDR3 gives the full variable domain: DGGITQSPKYLFRKEGQNVTLSCEQNLNHDAMYWYRQDPGQGLRLIYYSQIVNDFQKGDIAEGYSVSREKKESFPLTVTSAQKNPTAFYLCASSITELYEQYFGPGTRLTVT.

The CDR3 region is CASSRDISSTEAFF. Written as DNA, the CDR3 is TGCGCCAGCAGCCGAGATATCTCGAGCACTGAAGCTTTCTTT. The chain recombines TRBV4-3 with TRBJ1-1; D is unclear. The CDR3 has 14 residues. The V end was cut by 4 bases, the J end by 4 bases, with 13 bases between. Germline CDR1 reads LGHNA; CDR2 reads YSLEER.

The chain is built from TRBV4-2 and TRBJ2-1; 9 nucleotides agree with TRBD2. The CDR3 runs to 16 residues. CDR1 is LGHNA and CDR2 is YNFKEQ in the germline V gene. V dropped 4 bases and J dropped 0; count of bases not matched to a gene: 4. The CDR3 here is CASSPSGGYSYNEQFF. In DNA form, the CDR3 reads TGTGCCAGCAGCCCAAGCGGGGGGTACTCCTACAATGAGCAGTTCTTC.

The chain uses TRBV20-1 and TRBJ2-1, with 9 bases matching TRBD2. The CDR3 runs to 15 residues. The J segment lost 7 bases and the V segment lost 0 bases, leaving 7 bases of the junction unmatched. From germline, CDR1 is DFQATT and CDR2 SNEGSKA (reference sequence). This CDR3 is CSARDRLAGNNEQFF. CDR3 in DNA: TGCAGTGCTAGAGATCGTCTAGCGGGGAATAATGAGCAGTTCTTC.

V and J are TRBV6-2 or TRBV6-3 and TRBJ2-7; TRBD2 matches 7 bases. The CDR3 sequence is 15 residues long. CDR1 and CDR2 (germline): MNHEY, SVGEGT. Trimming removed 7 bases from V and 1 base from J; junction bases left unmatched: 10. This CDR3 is CASNRLADPSYEQYF. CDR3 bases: TGTGCCAGCAATCGGCTAGCGGACCCATCCTACGAGCAGTACTTC.

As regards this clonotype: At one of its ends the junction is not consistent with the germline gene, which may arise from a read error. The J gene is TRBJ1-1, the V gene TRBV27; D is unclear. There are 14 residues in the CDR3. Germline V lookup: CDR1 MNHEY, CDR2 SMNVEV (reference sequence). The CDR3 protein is CASSLQGKNAEAFF. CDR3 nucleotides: TGTGCCAGCAGTCTACAAGGGAAGAACGCTGAAGCTTTCTTT.

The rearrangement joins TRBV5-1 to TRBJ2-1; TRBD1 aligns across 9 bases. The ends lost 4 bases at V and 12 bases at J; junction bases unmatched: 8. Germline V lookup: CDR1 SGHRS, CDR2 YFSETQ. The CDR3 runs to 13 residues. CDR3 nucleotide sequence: TGCGCCAGCAGCCTCCGGGACAGGGATCGGCAGTTCTTC. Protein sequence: CASSLRDRDRQFF.

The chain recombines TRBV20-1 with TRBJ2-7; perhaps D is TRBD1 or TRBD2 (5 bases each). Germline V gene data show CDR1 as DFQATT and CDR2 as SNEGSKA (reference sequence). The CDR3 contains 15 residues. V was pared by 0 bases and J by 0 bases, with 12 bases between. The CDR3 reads CSAREKGRSSYEQYF. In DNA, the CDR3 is TGCAGTGCTAGAGAGAAGGGGAGAAGCTCCTACGAGCAGTACTTC.

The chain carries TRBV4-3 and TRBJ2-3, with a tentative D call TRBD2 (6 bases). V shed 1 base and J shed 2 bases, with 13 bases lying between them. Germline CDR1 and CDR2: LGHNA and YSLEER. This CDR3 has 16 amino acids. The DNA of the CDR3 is TGCGCCAGCAGCCAAGGGTTCGCGGGGAACACAGATACGCAGTATTTT. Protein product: CASSQGFAGNTDTQYF.

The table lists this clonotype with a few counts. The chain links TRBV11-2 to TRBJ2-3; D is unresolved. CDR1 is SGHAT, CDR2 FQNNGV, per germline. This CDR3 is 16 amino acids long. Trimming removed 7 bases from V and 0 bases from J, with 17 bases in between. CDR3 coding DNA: TGTGCCAGCAACGACAAGTACAGCACTAGCACAGATACGCAGTATTTT. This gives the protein CASNDKYSTSTDTQYF.

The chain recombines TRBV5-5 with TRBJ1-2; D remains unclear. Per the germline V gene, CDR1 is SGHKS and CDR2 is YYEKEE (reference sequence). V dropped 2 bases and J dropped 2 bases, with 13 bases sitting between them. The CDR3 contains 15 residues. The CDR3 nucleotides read TGTGCCAGCAGCTTCTTTGAAGGACTGAACTATGGCTACACCTTC. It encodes CASSFFEGLNYGYTF.

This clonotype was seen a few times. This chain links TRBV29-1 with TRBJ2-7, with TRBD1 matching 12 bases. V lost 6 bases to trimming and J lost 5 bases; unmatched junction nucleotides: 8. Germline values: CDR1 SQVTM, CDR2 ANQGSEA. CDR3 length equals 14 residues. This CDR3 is CSVLGGTGGDEQYF. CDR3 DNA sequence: TGCAGCGTCTTAGGGGGGACAGGGGGCGACGAGCAGTACTTC.

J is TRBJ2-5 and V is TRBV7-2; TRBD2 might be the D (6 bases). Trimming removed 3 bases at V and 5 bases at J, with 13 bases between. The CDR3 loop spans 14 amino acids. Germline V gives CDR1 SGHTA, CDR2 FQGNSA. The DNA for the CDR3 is TGTGCCAGCAGCTTTGGTCGCGGGGTCGAGACCCAGTACTTC. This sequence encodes CASSFGRGVETQYF.